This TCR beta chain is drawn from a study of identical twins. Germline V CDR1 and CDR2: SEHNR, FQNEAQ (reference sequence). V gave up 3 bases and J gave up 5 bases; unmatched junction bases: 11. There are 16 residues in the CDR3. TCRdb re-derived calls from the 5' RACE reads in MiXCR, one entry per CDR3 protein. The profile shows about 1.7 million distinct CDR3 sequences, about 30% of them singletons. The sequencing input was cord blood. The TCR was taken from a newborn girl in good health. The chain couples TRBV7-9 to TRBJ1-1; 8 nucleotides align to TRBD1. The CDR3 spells CASSFRPDREGTEAFF. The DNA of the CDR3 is TGTGCCAGCAGCTTTCGGCCGGACAGGGAAGGGACTGAAGCTTTCTTT. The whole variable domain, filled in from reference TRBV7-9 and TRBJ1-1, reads DTGVSQNPRHKITKRGQNVTFRCDPISEHNRLYWYRQTLGQGPEFLTYFQNEAQLEKSRLLSDRFSAERPKGSFSTLEIQRTEQGDSAMYLCASSFRPDREGTEAFFGQGTRLTVV.